Detailed here is one T cell receptor beta chain. The data stem from a study of blood T cell repertoires in COVID-19. This CDR3 is built from 19 residues. V shed 5 bases and J shed 1 base, with 27 bases lying between them. Germline V lookup: CDR1 SGHTS, CDR2 YDEGEE. This table comes from immunoSEQ multiplex PCR, and its TCRdb copy is limited to in-frame clones, with some not included. The sample contains about 210,000 clones, around 86% of which appear only once. This rearrangement joins TRBV5-8 to TRBJ1-1, with D possibly being TRBD1 (6 bases). Sequencing was carried out using PBMCs or T cells enriched from blood (not recorded which). The origin of this receptor is a man aged 25 to 40 in a cohort exposed to, infected with or recovered from COVID-19 (not recorded which). The CDR3 protein is CASRRIGQPTIRGNTEAFF. The CDR3 region has the DNA TGTGCCAGCAGGAGAATCGGACAGCCTACTATCCGAGGGAACACTGAAGCTTTCTTT.